A single T cell receptor beta chain is shown here with its context. The data belong to a study of identical twins. V was pared by 5 bases and J by 6 bases, with 21 bases between. CDR1 and CDR2 (germline): SEHNR, FQNEAQ (reference sequence). The CDR3 loop spans 16 amino acids. TCRdb reprocessed the 5' RACE reads via MiXCR and lists one record per CDR3 protein. Of roughly 720,000 distinct CDR3 sequences listed, over 15% are singletons. Separately, the same data were catalogued under a study of T cells expressing NK-cell markers. From that study: Each TCR beta repertoire originated in sorted T cells that were CD3+CD56+NKG2C+, CD3+CD56+NKG2C- or CD3+CD56-NKG2C+.

The rearrangement links TRBV7-9 to TRBJ2-3, with D perhaps matching TRBD2 (6 bases). The origin of this receptor is a woman in her late teens or twenties in good health. Sequenced sample: PBMCs. CDR3 coding DNA: TGTGCCAGCAGCCCGGGGTCGGGGGTTGTCTTGGATACGCAGTATTTT. This gives the protein CASSPGSGVVLDTQYF.